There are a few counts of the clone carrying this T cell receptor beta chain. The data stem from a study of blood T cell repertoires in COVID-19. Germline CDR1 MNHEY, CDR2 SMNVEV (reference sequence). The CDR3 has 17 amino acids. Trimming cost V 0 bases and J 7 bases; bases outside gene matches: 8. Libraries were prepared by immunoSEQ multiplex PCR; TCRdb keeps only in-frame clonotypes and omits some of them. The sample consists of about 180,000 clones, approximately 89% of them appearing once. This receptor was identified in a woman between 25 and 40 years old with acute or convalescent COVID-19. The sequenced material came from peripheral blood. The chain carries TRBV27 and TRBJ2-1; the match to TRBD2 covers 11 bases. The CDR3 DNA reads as TGTGCCAGCAGTTTATCGGGCCGGACTAGCGGGTTGAATGAGCAGTTCTTC. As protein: CASSLSGRTSGLNEQFF.